This note documents a single T cell receptor beta chain sequence. The clone's antigen remains unknown. No qualities accompany the bases; no much larger clone lies one base away. The data originate from a study of cytomegalovirus exposure and HLA in healthy donors (dated by TCRdb to about 2017). For context, the study as a whole: In an earlier analysis of 587 of the donors, 250 to 300 Gb of sequence data and some 120 million unique TCR beta sequences from 150 million to 200 million T cells were reported. In a later genetic analysis, genome-wide SNP genotypes for about 55% of the roughly 670 donors were used, and that subset was treated as a discovery cohort. The study used immunosequencing to profile the T cell repertoires of 666 subjects and linked those repertoires to cytomegalovirus serostatus. Rather than using new phenotypic data, the later analysis identified candidate immune exposures from TCR beta sequences and from how often those sequences occurred across donors. The aim of the study was to test whether cataloging public T cell receptors could identify signatures of past pathogen exposure. Every repertoire in the discovery cohort had been generated on one and the same sequencing platform. The genetic ancestry cluster associated with self-reported Caucasian donors included around 76% of the roughly 360 genotyped donors. The number of typed donors differed by locus: roughly 620-630 for A, B, C, DRB1 and DQB1; approximately 520 for DQA1; about 600 for DPA1; and around 490 for DPB1. Approximately 300 gigabases of sequencing data and 78 million or so unique TCR sequences were included in an early release covering roughly 600 HLA-typed donors. Roughly 5 DR-DQ haplotypes were handled as single units for association and clustering, since linkage in the cohort was strong. A later analysis re-examined previously published TCR beta repertoires from 500 to 700 donors and added high-resolution HLA genotyping to investigate patterns of TCR occurrence. Along with the approximately 700-subject first cohort, a separate validation cohort of approximately 110 different subjects was used. In an earlier analysis of about 590 of the donors, high-throughput TCR beta sequencing was used to judge whether each TCR beta V gene segment behaved as functional or pseudogenic. On average, roughly 240,000 unique TCR beta nucleotide sequences were sequenced per donor among about 400 genotyped donors of the cohort, with about 17% of those sequences being non-productive. HLA typing included class I and class II loci at four-digit resolution. To predict cytomegalovirus infection status, the study brought together high-throughput TCR immunosequencing, statistical association of individual TCRs with disease status, and machine learning. Donor age, sex, ethnicity and CMV serostatus were collected together with the repertoire data.

The cohort comprised 550 to 700 healthy bone marrow donors. All cohort members were sampled while nominally healthy, although unrecorded immune exposures were likely present. The donor was CMV seropositive and was included in the group of 250 to 350 seropositive cohort members. A peripheral blood sample was provided by each donor, and peripheral blood mononuclear cells were used for TCR beta sequencing. Genomic DNA extraction from the blood cell samples was performed with the Qiagen DNeasy Blood Extraction Kit. V has 7 bases trimmed and J has 6 bases trimmed; junction bases matching no gene number 2. Including the terminal cysteine and phenylalanine, the CDR3 comprises 12 residues. Just CDR3 DNA is preserved here, 36 bases in frame from base 1. CDR1 and CDR2, looked up from the germline V gene, are MDHEN and SYDVKM. Beyond this particular receptor, the publication reports: In a later genetic analysis, a missense DCLRE1C variant was associated with V-gene and J-gene trimming of TCR beta chains, and the association was replicated in an independent cohort. In an earlier analysis of several hundred of the donors, most TCR beta V segments were observed in productive rearrangements about 87% or about 30% of the time, broadly matching IMGT annotations. A total of 150 or so TCR beta chains were listed by the study as associated with cytomegalovirus. Roughly 15 rarely observed V segments, including chromosome 9 orphons, were excluded from the earlier analysis of a few hundred of the donors because counts were too low. Because HLA typing was missing for some donors at each locus, association tests included only the typed subset. A cluster of highly shared sequence variants was judged likely to be a technical artifact of the sequencing pipeline. The authors suggested that the approach could potentially be generalized to other disease states and immunological phenotypes. Compared with the approximately 670-donor mean, donors in an Asian-associated ancestry cluster had fewer N-insertions in productive TCRs, according to a later genetic analysis. For the cohort, immune exposure information was limited to CMV serostatus. In a later analysis, some 18,000 TCR beta sequences were associated with specific HLA alleles at a false discovery rate of 0.05. In a later analysis, TCR association rates were found to vary across HLA loci, with the most associated TCRs seen for DRB1 alleles and the fewest for HLA-C alleles. Presence/absence analyses assumed roughly uniform sequencing depth across donors, an assumption that may not hold. When HLA alleles, especially DR and DQ, strongly co-occurred, attributing TCR associations to individual alleles was difficult. A later analysis found that HLA-associated TCR beta chains were more clonally expanded and had lower generation probabilities than equally common non-associated chains. Cytomegalovirus status was reported to be diagnosed by the classifier with high specificity and sensitivity in both the original and validation cohorts. Most CMV-associated TCR beta chains appeared to be HLA-restricted in a later analysis, and the HLA associations seemed to be driven largely by CMV exposure. Correlated functional status among segregating V segments might reflect linkage disequilibrium, but an unknown experimental factor could not be ruled out. A later analysis reported that several top co-occurrence clusters appeared linked to parvovirus B19, influenza, CMV and Epstein-Barr virus. The cohort was sequenced for TCR beta chains only, and without alpha or paired-chain data the features that could be detected were limited. Some IMGT-functional V segments, including TRBV6-2 and TRBV6-3, could not be told apart with the 87-base-pair reads, so those segments were excluded. Most TCR sequences were observed very rarely across donors, whereas some public TCRs were present in many individuals. In vitro tests confirmed that a few of the cytomegalovirus-associated TCR beta chains recognize cytomegalovirus antigens. A further reported finding was that TCR beta sequences accurately predicted the HLA-A and HLA-B alleles for most subjects in the first cohort.

The protocol used for the library was the immunoSEQ multiplex PCR assay. For the multiplex PCR, a mixture combining 60 forward primers for TCR Vbeta segments and 13 reverse primers for TCR Jbeta segments was used. Amplification of the CDR3 region of rearranged TCR beta genes was performed with a multiplex PCR assay on genomic DNA. The Illumina HiSeq System was used to sequence the amplified TCR beta libraries as 87-base-pair reads. Concerning the study's data processing: In a later analysis, some 80 million unique TCR beta chains were counted across the roughly 610 repertoires, and roughly 11 million of these chains were shared by at least two donors. To remove PCR and sequencing errors, raw reads were error-corrected and collapsed into unique sequences using a nearest-neighbor algorithm that merged closely related sequences. Alignment of CDR3 sequences to IMGT reference sequences was used to assign V, D and J gene segments. For a sequence to be retained, at least a six-nucleotide match to both a V gene segment and a J gene segment was required. Rearrangements were classified as productive when the CDR3 lacked stop codons and remained in frame with V and J, and all other rearrangements were classified as non-productive. CDR3 was defined by IMGT convention, running from the second conserved V-encoded cysteine to the conserved J-encoded phenylalanine. The earlier analysis of fewer than 750 of the donors excluded sequences that lacked an unambiguous match to a single V gene segment. In an earlier analysis of 587 of the donors, V segments were called functional above 56.7% productive rearrangements and were called segregating when the between-donor standard deviation exceeded 5%. To diagnose cytomegalovirus status from the catalog of TCR beta chain sequences, a statistical classification framework was built. In a later analysis, TCR nucleotide sequences were compared against IMGT/GENE-DB human TR gene sequences so that V and J genes could be assigned. A later analysis assigned CDR3 sequences and most-parsimonious VDJ recombination scenarios with the TCRdist pipeline. A later analysis defined each TCR beta chain by its CDR3 amino acid sequence plus V-gene family, and excluded reads lacking a unique V-gene family. In a later analysis, some 600 highly shared, low-generation-probability nucleotide sequences were removed to address suspected cross-contamination and a sequencing artifact. In a later analysis, a clonal expansion index was calculated for each public chain from normalized within-repertoire ranks of inferred template counts. A later analysis computed generation probabilities with a VDJ recombination model fitted to out-of-frame rearrangements, and checked the results against IGoR. In a later analysis, TCR-TCR, TCR-HLA and TCR-CMV co-occurrence was scored with hypergeometric tests, and a repertoire-size bias correction was applied to TCR pairs. In a later analysis, false discovery rates were estimated by permuting HLA or CMV assignments 20 times. In a later analysis, co-occurring TCRs were grouped with DBSCAN, and TCRdist sequence similarity was added when clustering was performed within HLA-allele-positive subsets. Repertoires with fewer than 30,000 or more than 120,000 public chains were left out of co-occurrence clustering, as were about 5 repertoires with anomalous nucleotide sharing. TCRdb obtained this table from immuneACCESS and retained in-frame rearrangements with V and J assigned. These tables miss some clones; where compared with another copy, unresolved V genes account for less than half of the shortfall, and the remainder is unexplained. For V, J and clone size, that table is used; D and trimming come from the DNA. Within this sample are about 210,000 clones, with about four fifths of them counted one time only. The top ten clonotypes cover 13% to 15% of the sample.

Sequenced material: PBMCs. This chain joins TRBV28 to TRBJ1-4; 7 bases in the middle match TRBD1. This clonotype originated in a woman younger than 45 in good health and CMV-seropositive. This receptor carries the CDR3 CASTTGDEKLFF. The bases are TGTGCCAGCACCACAGGGGATGAAAAACTGTTTTTT.